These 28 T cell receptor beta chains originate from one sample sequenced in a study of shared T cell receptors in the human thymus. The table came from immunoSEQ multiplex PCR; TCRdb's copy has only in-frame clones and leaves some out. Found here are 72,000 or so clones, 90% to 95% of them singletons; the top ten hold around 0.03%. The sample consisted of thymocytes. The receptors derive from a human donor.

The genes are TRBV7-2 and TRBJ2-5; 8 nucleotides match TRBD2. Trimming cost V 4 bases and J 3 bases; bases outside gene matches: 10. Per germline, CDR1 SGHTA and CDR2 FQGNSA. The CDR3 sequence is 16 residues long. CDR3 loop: CASSSLTPAGEETQYF. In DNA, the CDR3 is TGTGCCAGCAGCTCCCTAACCCCAGCGGGGGAAGAGACCCAGTACTTC.

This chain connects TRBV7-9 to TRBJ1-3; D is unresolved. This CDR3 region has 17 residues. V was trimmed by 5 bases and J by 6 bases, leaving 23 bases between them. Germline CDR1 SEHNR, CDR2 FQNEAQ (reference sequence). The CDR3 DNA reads TGTGCCAGCAGCGAGCCCAGAACCTTCACTTCCTTAAACACCATATATTTT. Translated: CASSEPRTFTSLNTIYF.

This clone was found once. The DNA of the CDR3 is TGTGCCAGCAGCTTGCGGCAGGGGCAGGGAAACACCATATATTTT. Protein product: CASSLRQGQGNTIYF. The chain couples TRBV5-8 to TRBJ1-3; weak D call: TRBD1 (6 bases). Germline values: CDR1 SGHTS, CDR2 YDEGEE. Trimming removed 1 base at V and 4 bases at J, with 12 bases between. This CDR3 has 15 amino acids.

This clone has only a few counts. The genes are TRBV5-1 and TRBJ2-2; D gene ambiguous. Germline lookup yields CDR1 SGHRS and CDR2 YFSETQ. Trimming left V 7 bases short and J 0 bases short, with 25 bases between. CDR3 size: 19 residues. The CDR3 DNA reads TGCGCCAGCCGAACCTCTACGGTAACAGATTTATCGAACACCGGGGAGCTGTTTTTT. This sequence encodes CASRTSTVTDLSNTGELFF.

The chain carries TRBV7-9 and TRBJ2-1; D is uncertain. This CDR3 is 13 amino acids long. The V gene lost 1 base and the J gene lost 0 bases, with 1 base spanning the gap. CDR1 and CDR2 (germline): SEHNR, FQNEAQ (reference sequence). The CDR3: CASSLGSYNEQFF. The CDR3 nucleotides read TGTGCCAGCAGCTTAGGCTCCTACAATGAGCAGTTCTTC. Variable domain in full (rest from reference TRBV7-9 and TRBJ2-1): DTGVSQNPRHKITKRGQNVTFRCDPISEHNRLYWYRQTLGQGPEFLTYFQNEAQLEKSRLLSDRFSAERPKGSFSTLEIQRTEQGDSAMYLCASSLGSYNEQFFGPGTRLTVL.

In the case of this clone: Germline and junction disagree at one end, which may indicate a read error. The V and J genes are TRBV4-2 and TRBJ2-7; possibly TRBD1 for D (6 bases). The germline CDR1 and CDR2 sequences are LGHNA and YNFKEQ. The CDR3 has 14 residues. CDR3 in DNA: TGTGCCAGCAGCCAAGTTAGGTTGGCGTACAGGGTGGACTTC. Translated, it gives CASSQVRLAYRVDF.

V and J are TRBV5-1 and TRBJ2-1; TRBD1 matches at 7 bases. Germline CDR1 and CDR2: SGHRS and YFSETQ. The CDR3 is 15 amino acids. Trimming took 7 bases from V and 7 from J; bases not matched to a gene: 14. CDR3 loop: CASRPGQLLGNEQFF. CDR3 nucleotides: TGCGCCAGCCGACCGGGACAGTTACTCGGGAATGAGCAGTTCTTC. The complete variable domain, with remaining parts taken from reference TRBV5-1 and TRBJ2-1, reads KAGVTQTPRYLIKTRGQQVTLSCSPISGHRSVSWYQQTPGQGLQFLFEYFSETQRNKGNFPGRFSGRQFSNSRSEMNVSTLELGDSALYLCASRPGQLLGNEQFFGPGTRLTVL.

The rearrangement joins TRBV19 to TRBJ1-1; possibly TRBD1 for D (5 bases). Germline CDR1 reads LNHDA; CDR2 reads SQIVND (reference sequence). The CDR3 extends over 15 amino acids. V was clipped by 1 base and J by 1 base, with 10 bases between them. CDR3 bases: TGTGCCAGTAGTATAGGCCCAGGGAGGAACACTGAAGCTTTCTTT. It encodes CASSIGPGRNTEAFF.

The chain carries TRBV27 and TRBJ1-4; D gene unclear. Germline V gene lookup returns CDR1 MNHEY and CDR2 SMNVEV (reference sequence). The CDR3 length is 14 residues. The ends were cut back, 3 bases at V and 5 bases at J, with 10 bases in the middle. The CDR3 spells CASSFRGENEKLFF. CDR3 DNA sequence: TGTGCCAGCAGTTTTCGAGGAGAGAATGAAAAACTGTTTTTT.

CDR3 sequence reads: CASSLDLPGRNNQPQHF. CDR3 bases: TGTGCCAGCAGCTTAGATCTCCCAGGGCGCAACAATCAGCCCCAGCATTTT. The V gene is TRBV7-2, the J gene TRBJ1-5; D is possibly TRBD1 (5 bases). Germline CDR1 and CDR2: SGHTA and FQGNSA. This CDR3 contains 17 residues. V was trimmed by 1 base and J by 3 bases, leaving 16 bases between them.

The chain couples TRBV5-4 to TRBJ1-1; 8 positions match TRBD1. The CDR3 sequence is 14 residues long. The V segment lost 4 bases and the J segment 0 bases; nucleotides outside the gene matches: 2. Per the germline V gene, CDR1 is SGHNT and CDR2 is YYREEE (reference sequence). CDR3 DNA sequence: TGTGCCAGCAGCCGACAGGGGATGAACACTGAAGCTTTCTTT. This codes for CASSRQGMNTEAFF.

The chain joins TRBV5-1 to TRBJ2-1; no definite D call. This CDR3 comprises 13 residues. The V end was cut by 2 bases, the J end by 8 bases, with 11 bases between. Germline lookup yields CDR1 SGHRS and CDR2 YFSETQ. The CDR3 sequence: CASSFYSQHEQFF. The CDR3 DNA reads TGCGCCAGCAGCTTCTACTCCCAGCATGAGCAGTTCTTC.

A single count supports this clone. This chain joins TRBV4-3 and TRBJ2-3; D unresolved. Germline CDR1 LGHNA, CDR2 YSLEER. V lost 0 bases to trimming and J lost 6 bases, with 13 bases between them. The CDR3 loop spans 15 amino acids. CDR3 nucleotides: TGCGCCAGCAGCCAAGATCGGCGTAGGATCGATACGCAGTATTTT. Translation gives CASSQDRRRIDTQYF.

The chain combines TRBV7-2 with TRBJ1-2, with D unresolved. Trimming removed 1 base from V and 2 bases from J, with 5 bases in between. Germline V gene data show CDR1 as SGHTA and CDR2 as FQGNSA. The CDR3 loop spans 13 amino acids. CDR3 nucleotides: TGTGCCAGCAGCTTAGAGGGAAACTATGGCTACACCTTC. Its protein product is CASSLEGNYGYTF.

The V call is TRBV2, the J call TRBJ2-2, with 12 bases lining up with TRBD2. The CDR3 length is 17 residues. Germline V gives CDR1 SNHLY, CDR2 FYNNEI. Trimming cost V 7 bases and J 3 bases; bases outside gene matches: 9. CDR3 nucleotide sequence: TGTGCCAGCATCGCCCTAGCGGGGGGGCGTCACACCGGGGAGCTGTTTTTT. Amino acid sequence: CASIALAGGRHTGELFF. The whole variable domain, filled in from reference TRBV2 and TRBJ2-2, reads EPEVTQTPSHQVTQMGQEVILRCVPISNHLYFYWYRQILGQKVEFLVSFYNNEISEKSEIFDDQFSVERPDGSNFTLKIRSTKLEDSAMYFCASIALAGGRHTGELFFGEGSRLTVL.

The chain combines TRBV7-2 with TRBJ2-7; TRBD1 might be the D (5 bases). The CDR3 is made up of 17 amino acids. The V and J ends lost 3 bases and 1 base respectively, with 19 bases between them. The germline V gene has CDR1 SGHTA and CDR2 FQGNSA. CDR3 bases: TGTGCCAGCAGCTTGGGGATCAGGGAAAAAGTATCCTACGAGCAGTACTTC. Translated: CASSLGIREKVSYEQYF.

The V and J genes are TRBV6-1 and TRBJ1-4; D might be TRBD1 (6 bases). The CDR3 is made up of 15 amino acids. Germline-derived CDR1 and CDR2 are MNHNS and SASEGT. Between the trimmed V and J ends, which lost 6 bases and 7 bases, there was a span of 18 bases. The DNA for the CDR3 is TGTGCCAGCAGCCGATTTGGGGGGCCTGGTGAAAAACTGTTTTTT. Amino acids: CASSRFGGPGEKLFF.

The CDR3: CASSQGLAGGPPYEQYF. In DNA, the CDR3 is TGTGCCAGCAGCCAAGGTCTAGCGGGGGGGCCGCCCTACGAGCAGTACTTC. The chain joins TRBV4-2 to TRBJ2-7, with 12 bases lining up with TRBD2. Trimming removed 1 base from V and 2 bases from J; junction bases left unmatched: 6. The CDR3 covers 17 residues. Per the germline V gene, CDR1 is LGHNA and CDR2 is YNFKEQ.

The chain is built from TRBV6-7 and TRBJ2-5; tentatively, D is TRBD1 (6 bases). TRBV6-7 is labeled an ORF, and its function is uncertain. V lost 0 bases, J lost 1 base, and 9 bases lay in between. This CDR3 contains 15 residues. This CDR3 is CASSYSRRGQETQYF. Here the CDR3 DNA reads TGTGCCAGCAGTTACTCGCGCAGGGGCCAAGAGACCCAGTACTTC.

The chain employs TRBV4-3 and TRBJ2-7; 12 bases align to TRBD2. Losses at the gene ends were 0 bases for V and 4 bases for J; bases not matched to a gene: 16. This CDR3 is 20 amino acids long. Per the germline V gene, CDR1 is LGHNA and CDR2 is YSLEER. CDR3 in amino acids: CASSQDLRTSGGNQLYEQYF. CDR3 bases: TGCGCCAGCAGCCAAGATCTTAGAACTAGCGGGGGGAACCAGCTATACGAGCAGTACTTC.

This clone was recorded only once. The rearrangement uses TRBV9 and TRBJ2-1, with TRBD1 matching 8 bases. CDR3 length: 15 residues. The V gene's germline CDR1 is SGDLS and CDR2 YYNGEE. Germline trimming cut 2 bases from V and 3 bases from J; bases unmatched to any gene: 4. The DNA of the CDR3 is TGTGCCAGCAGCGTCACAGGGGGACACTACAATGAGCAGTTCTTC. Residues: CASSVTGGHYNEQFF.

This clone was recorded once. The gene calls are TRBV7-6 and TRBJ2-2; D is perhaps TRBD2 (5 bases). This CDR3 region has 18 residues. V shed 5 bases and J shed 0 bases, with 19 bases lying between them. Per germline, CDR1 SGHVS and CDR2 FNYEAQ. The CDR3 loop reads CASSALGLELANTGELFF. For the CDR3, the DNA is TGTGCCAGCAGCGCCCTTGGCCTAGAACTAGCGAACACCGGGGAGCTGTTTTTT.

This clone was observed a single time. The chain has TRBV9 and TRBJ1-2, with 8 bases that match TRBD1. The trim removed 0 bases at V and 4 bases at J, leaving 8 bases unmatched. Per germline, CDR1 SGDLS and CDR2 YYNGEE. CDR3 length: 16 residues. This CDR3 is CASSVAARGHIYGYTF. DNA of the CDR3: TGTGCCAGCAGCGTAGCTGCCAGGGGGCATATCTATGGCTACACCTTC.

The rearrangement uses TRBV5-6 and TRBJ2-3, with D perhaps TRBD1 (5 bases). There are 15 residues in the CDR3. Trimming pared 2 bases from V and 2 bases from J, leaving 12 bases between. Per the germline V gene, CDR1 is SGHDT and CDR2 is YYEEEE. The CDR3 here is CASSLMGPYTDTQYF. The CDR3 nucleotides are TGTGCCAGCAGCTTAATGGGGCCTTACACAGATACGCAGTATTTT.

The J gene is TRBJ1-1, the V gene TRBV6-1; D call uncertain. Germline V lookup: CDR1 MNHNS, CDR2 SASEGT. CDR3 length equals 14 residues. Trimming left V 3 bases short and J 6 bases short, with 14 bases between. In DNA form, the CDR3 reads TGTGCCAGCAGTGAGGCACCCTTTCGGCCTGAAGCTTTCTTT. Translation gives CASSEAPFRPEAFF.

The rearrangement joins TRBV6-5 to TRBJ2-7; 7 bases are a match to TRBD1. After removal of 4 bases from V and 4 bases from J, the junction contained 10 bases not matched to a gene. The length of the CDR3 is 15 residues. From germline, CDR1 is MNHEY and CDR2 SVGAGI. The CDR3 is CASSLLGTVGYEQYF. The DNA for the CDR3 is TGTGCCAGCAGTTTACTCGGGACAGTGGGTTACGAGCAGTACTTC.

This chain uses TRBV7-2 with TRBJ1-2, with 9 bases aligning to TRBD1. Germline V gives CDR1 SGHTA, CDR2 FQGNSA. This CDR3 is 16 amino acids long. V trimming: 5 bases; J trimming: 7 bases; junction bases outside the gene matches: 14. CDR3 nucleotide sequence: TGTGCCAGCAGCCTGTGGCAGCTGGGACAGGGTAGTGGCTACACCTTC. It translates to CASSLWQLGQGSGYTF.

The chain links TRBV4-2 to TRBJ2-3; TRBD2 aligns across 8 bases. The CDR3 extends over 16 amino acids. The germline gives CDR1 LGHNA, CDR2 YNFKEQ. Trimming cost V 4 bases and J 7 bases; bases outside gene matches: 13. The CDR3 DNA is TGTGCCAGCAGCCTAAAGGGGGGCGGGGGGTCAAATACGCAGTATTTT. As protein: CASSLKGGGGSNTQYF.